The 25 T cell receptor beta chains listed next were all sequenced from one sample in a study of blood T cells in healthy people across ages. For the second PCR, which ran for roughly 6 to 11 cycles, a sample-barcoded 5' primer and a J-beta primer mix were used. TCRdb re-called the 5' RACE reads through MiXCR, storing one row per CDR3 protein. Of around 1,800,000 distinct CDR3 sequences listed, approximately 40% are singletons. Sequenced: blood. These receptors were taken from a human donor in good health.

This clonotype was observed many times. The chain joins TRBV4-3 to TRBJ2-7; D perhaps matches TRBD1 (5 bases). The V and J ends lost 1 base and 0 bases respectively, with 10 bases between them. The CDR3 loop spans 15 amino acids. Per germline, CDR1 LGHNA and CDR2 YSLEER. CDR3 DNA sequence: TGCGCCAGCAGCCAAGGGACATCGAGCTCCTACGAGCAGTACTTC. Translating it yields CASSQGTSSSYEQYF.

V usage is TRBV9 and J usage is TRBJ1-2; maybe TRBD1 (6 bases). Trimming shortened V by 2 bases and J by 6 bases, and 17 bases separated the two germline ends. Germline V gene sequence: CDR1 SGDLS, CDR2 YYNGEE. This CDR3 has 15 amino acids. The DNA of the CDR3 is TGTGCCAGCAGCGTCCAGACGGGGGGCGCAAATGGCTACACCTTC. Its protein is CASSVQTGGANGYTF.

The rearrangement joins TRBV20-1 to TRBJ1-2; D remains unclear. Germline V gene sequence: CDR1 DFQATT, CDR2 SNEGSKA (reference sequence). The CDR3 totals 11 residues. The V end lost 5 bases, the J end lost 6 bases, and 10 bases lay between the germline ends. The DNA of the CDR3 is TGCAGTGCTGACTGGGTGGATGGCTACACCTTC. It specifies CSADWVDGYTF.

In this sample, this clonotype turned up a few times. The chain joins TRBV20-1 to TRBJ2-3; no clear D gene. The germline CDR1 and CDR2 sequences are DFQATT and SNEGSKA (reference sequence). The V end was cut by 5 bases, the J end by 2 bases, with 11 bases between. The CDR3 contains 13 residues. The CDR3 coding sequence is TGCAGTGCTTCGGACCCCCCCACAGATACGCAGTATTTT. Translating it yields CSASDPPTDTQYF.

This clonotype was picked up a small number of times. V gene TRBV20-1 combines with J gene TRBJ2-3; 9 bases are shared with TRBD2. Germline values: CDR1 DFQATT, CDR2 SNEGSKA (reference sequence). The CDR3 runs 15 residues. V shed 0 bases, J shed 6 bases, and the junction held 7 bases outside the gene matches. In DNA, the CDR3 is TGCAGTGCTAGAGACCCTAGCGGGGCTTGGGATACGCAGTATTTT. Protein: CSARDPSGAWDTQYF.

This clonotype was seen more than once but under ten times. V is TRBV13 and J is TRBJ1-2, with D possibly TRBD1 on 6 matching bases. CDR1 and CDR2 from the germline V gene are PRHDT and FYEKMQ (reference sequence). V shed 5 bases and J shed 6 bases, with 19 bases lying between them. The CDR3 runs 15 residues. The CDR3 sequence is CASSPLGQYLNGYTF. The CDR3 coding sequence is TGTGCCAGCAGCCCTTTAGGACAGTACCTAAATGGCTACACCTTC.

The chain joins TRBV20-1 to TRBJ2-7, with D tentatively TRBD2 (5 bases). Germline CDR1 and CDR2: DFQATT and SNEGSKA (reference sequence). With 2 bases removed from V and 3 bases from J, the gap between germline ends came to 11 bases. This CDR3 comprises 13 residues. CDR3 bases: TGCAGTGCTAGACGGGGTGGGTACTACGAGCAGTACTTC. Translating gives CSARRGGYYEQYF.

The table lists this clonotype with a few counts. The chain links TRBV6-2 or TRBV6-3 to TRBJ1-5, with 8 bases fitting TRBD1. CDR1 MNHEY and CDR2 SVGEGT come from the germline V gene. This CDR3 region has 13 residues. The V gene end was trimmed by 9 bases and the J gene end by 6 bases; junction bases not matched to a gene: 7. The CDR3 loop is CASRQGRGQPQHF. The CDR3, as DNA: TGTGCCAGTAGACAGGGGAGAGGTCAGCCCCAGCATTTT.

This clonotype was seen more than once but under ten times. The CDR3 DNA reads TGTGCCAGCAGCTTAGGGGGGGGGCAGACTAACTATGGCTACACCTTC. Translation gives CASSLGGGQTNYGYTF. This rearrangement joins TRBV7-2 to TRBJ1-2, with D possibly TRBD1 on 6 matching bases. From germline, CDR1 is SGHTA and CDR2 FQGNSA. The V end lost 1 base, the J end lost 0 bases, and 12 bases lay between the germline ends. The CDR3 contains 16 residues.

This sequence joins TRBV14 and TRBJ2-7; D possibly corresponds to TRBD2 (7 bases). Trimming took off 4 bases at V and 5 bases at J, with 15 bases between the two ends. Germline loops: CDR1 SGHDN, CDR2 FVKESK. The CDR3 length is 14 residues. Written as DNA, the CDR3 is TGTGCCAGCAGCCGGAGAGGGGGGGACGACGAGCAGTACTTC. Its translation is CASSRRGGDDEQYF.

The chain is built from TRBV12-3 or TRBV12-4 and TRBJ2-5, with D unresolved. V was clipped by 3 bases and J by 11 bases, with 13 bases between them. The CDR3 extends over 12 amino acids. Written as DNA, the CDR3 is TGTGCCAGCAGTTTGGTGGCAGGTTGTCAGTACTTC. Its translation is CASSLVAGCQYF.

The chain links TRBV30 to TRBJ2-7; no definite D call. The CDR3 is 14 amino acids. The V and J ends lost 2 bases and 0 bases respectively, with 11 bases between them. CDR1 GTSNPN and CDR2 SVGIG come from the germline V gene (reference sequence). The CDR3 bases are TGTGCCTGGAGTCCCTTGTGGCCCTCCTACGAGCAGTACTTC. Amino acid sequence: CAWSPLWPSYEQYF. Using reference TRBV30 and TRBJ2-7 for the parts outside the CDR3, the full variable domain is SQTIHQWPATLVQPVGSPLSLECTVEGTSNPNLYWYRQAAGRGLQLLFYSVGIGQISSEVPQNLSASRPQDRQFILSSKKLLLSDSGFYLCAWSPLWPSYEQYFGPGTRLTVT.

This clonotype was seen only a few times. The V call is TRBV20-1, the J call TRBJ1-5; D uncertain. The CDR3 is made up of 16 amino acids. The germline gives CDR1 DFQATT, CDR2 SNEGSKA (reference sequence). V dropped 0 bases and J dropped 2 bases, with 14 bases sitting between them. This CDR3 is CSARDRRRVGNQPQHF. The DNA of the CDR3 is TGCAGTGCTAGAGATCGAAGGAGGGTAGGCAATCAGCCCCAGCATTTT.

The chain is built from TRBV20-1 and TRBJ1-1, with D perhaps matching TRBD1 (6 bases). This CDR3 is 11 amino acids long. Germline lookup yields CDR1 DFQATT and CDR2 SNEGSKA (reference sequence). V lost 5 bases, J lost 8 bases, and 12 bases lay in between. The CDR3 sequence is CSAPRGTEAFF. DNA for the CDR3: TGCAGTGCTCCCAGGGGTACCGAAGCTTTCTTT.

The chain has TRBV29-1 and TRBJ2-5; D may correspond to TRBD1 or TRBD2 (6 bases each). V lost 7 bases to trimming and J lost 7 bases, with 22 bases between them. Per the germline V gene, CDR1 is SQVTM and CDR2 is ANQGSEA. The CDR3 extends over 14 amino acids. CDR3 DNA: TGCAGCGCTAGAAGGGGGGCCGTCCCCGCGACCCAGTACTTC. Translation: CSARRGAVPATQYF. Using reference TRBV29-1 and TRBJ2-5 for the parts outside the CDR3, the full variable domain is SAVISQKPSRDICQRGTSLTIQCQVDSQVTMMFWYRQQPGQSLTLIATANQGSEATYESGFVIDKFPISRPNLTFSTLTVSNMSPEDSSIYLCSARRGAVPATQYFGPGTRLLVL.

A few counts support this clonotype. V is TRBV5-1 and J is TRBJ2-7, with 8 bases lining up with TRBD1. Germline lookup yields CDR1 SGHRS and CDR2 YFSETQ. The CDR3 extends over 13 amino acids. The J segment lost 6 bases and the V segment lost 4 bases, leaving 6 bases of the junction unmatched. The CDR3 bases are TGCGCCAGCAGCAAGGGACAGGTATCCGAGCAGTACTTC. The encoded protein is CASSKGQVSEQYF.

This clonotype was observed a handful of times. The genes are TRBV14 and TRBJ2-1, with D perhaps matching TRBD2 (5 bases). CDR3 length: 16 residues. The V and J ends lost 1 base and 3 bases respectively, with 13 bases between them. In germline, CDR1 is SGHDN, CDR2 FVKESK. This CDR3 reads CASSQGTSAGYNEQFF. As DNA, the CDR3 is TGTGCCAGCAGCCAAGGTACTAGTGCCGGCTACAATGAGCAGTTCTTC.

V usage is TRBV7-9 and J usage is TRBJ2-1, with D hard to call. The CDR3 sequence is 15 residues long. Germline CDR1 is SEHNR and CDR2 is FQNEAQ (reference sequence). Trimming removed 3 bases at V and 3 bases at J, with 12 bases between. CDR3 region: CASSFDETVYNEQFF. As DNA, the CDR3 is TGTGCCAGCAGCTTTGACGAAACGGTCTACAATGAGCAGTTCTTC.

The sample holds a few counts of this clonotype. The DNA for the CDR3 is TGTGCCAGCAGTTTTCCGGGACAGGGAAATTCACCCCTCCACTTT. Protein product: CASSFPGQGNSPLHF. The rearrangement links TRBV25-1 to TRBJ1-6; 9 bases fit TRBD1. Germline values: CDR1 MGHDK, CDR2 SYGVNS. V lost 5 bases and J lost 7; bases outside the gene matches: 6. The CDR3 extends over 15 amino acids.

The chain recombines TRBV6-1 with TRBJ1-6; D remains unclear. Trimming removed 2 bases at V and 9 bases at J, with 8 bases between. The CDR3 is 13 residues long. Looked up from germline, CDR1 is MNHNS and CDR2 is SASEGT. For the CDR3, the DNA is TGTGCCAGCAGTGAATTTGATGGTTCACCCCTCCACTTT. Protein product: CASSEFDGSPLHF.

This clonotype appeared a single time. The V gene is TRBV6-5, the J gene TRBJ1-6; unclear D gene. Germline CDR1 is MNHEY and CDR2 is SVGAGI. Trimming removed 0 bases at V and 9 bases at J, with 15 bases between. The CDR3 totals 16 residues. CDR3 region: CASSYSTAVRSSPLHF. DNA of the CDR3: TGTGCCAGCAGTTACTCGACCGCAGTGCGGAGTTCACCCCTCCACTTT.

The CDR3 DNA sequence: TGCAGTGCTAGAGAGCGCGGCGGCCCCCTCGAGCAGTACTTC. This gives the protein CSARERGGPLEQYF. The chain is built from TRBV20-1 and TRBJ2-7; D remains unclear. Trimming pared 0 bases from V and 6 bases from J, leaving 15 bases between. This CDR3 contains 14 residues. The germline V gene encodes CDR1 DFQATT and CDR2 SNEGSKA (reference sequence).

The V gene is TRBV7-9, the J gene TRBJ2-4; 7 bases match TRBD1. Near its end, the DNA agrees better with TRBJ2-7, so the J call may be wrong. Germline assignment: CDR1 SEHNR and CDR2 FQNEAQ (reference sequence). The CDR3 is 17 amino acids. CDR3 sequence: CASSLASPRDRYYEQYF. In DNA form, the CDR3 reads TGTGCCAGCAGCTTAGCCTCTCCCCGGGACAGATACTACGAGCAGTACTTC.

This clonotype was picked up a small number of times. The V and J genes are TRBV7-9 and TRBJ1-2; D possibly corresponds to TRBD1 (6 bases). V was cut by 5 bases and J by 4 bases, with 14 bases left in between. The length of the CDR3 is 14 residues. CDR1 is SEHNR and CDR2 is FQNEAQ in the germline V gene (reference sequence). In nucleotides, the CDR3 is TGTGCCAGCAGCCACAGGGCCCCGAGCTATGGCTACACCTTC. It translates to CASSHRAPSYGYTF.

The chain is built from TRBV12-3 or TRBV12-4 and TRBJ1-2; possibly TRBD1 for D (5 bases). V was cut by 3 bases and J by 8 bases, with 19 bases left in between. CDR3 length: 15 residues. CDR3 nucleotides: TGTGCCAGCAGTTTTTCCCTCGTTTTGGGGGACGGCTACACCTTC. As protein: CASSFSLVLGDGYTF.